The 22 T cell receptor beta chains below all came from one sample that was sequenced in a study of T-cell reconstitution after alpha-beta-depleted transplantation in children. Construction of the TCRbeta library involved unique molecular identifiers. TCRdb independently ran MiXCR on the PCR reads; one entry per CDR3 protein. This table has about 340,000 distinct CDR3 sequences, 13% appearing once. The starting material was PBMCs, obtained from the stem cell graft. Every receptor here comes from a human donor who donated a stem cell graft to a child with Fanconi anemia.

There are a few counts of this clonotype. The genes are TRBV5-1 and TRBJ1-1, with D uncertain. The CDR3 contains 14 residues. Germline-derived CDR1 and CDR2 are SGHRS and YFSETQ. V was cut by 0 bases and J by 6 bases, with 12 bases left in between. CDR3 DNA sequence: TGCGCCAGCAGCTTGGATACGGGTTTCTCTGAAGCTTTCTTT. It is translated as CASSLDTGFSEAFF.

The chain uses TRBV4-3 and TRBJ1-3; unclear D gene. Deletions cut 0 bases from V and 2 bases from J, with 8 bases between. Germline CDR1 reads LGHNA; CDR2 reads YSLEER. The CDR3 covers 15 residues. In DNA, the CDR3 is TGCGCCAGCAGCCAAGATCCGGGCCCTGGAAACACCATATATTTT. This sequence encodes CASSQDPGPGNTIYF.

The V and J genes are TRBV5-1 and TRBJ1-2; D is possibly TRBD1 (5 bases). The CDR3 is 12 amino acids. In germline, CDR1 is SGHRS, CDR2 YFSETQ. V lost 4 bases and J lost 8, with 12 bases in between. The CDR3 spells CASSDEPGGYTF. CDR3 in DNA: TGCGCCAGCAGCGACGAGCCAGGGGGCTACACCTTC.

This clonotype was recorded at least ten times. The chain recombines TRBV10-3 with TRBJ2-1; 13 bases fit TRBD2. Germline V gene data show CDR1 as ENHRY and CDR2 as SYGVKD. V lost 6 bases to trimming and J lost 5 bases; unmatched junction nucleotides: 4. This CDR3 contains 15 residues. The CDR3 DNA reads as TGTGCCATCAGCCGGACTAGCGGGGGAGACAATGAGCAGTTCTTC. Translation gives CAISRTSGGDNEQFF.

This clonotype showed up just a few times. The rearrangement links TRBV30 to TRBJ1-5, with TRBD1 as a possible D gene (5 bases). Germline loops: CDR1 GTSNPN, CDR2 SVGIG (reference sequence). The CDR3 extends over 15 amino acids. Between the trimmed V and J ends, which lost 1 base and 4 bases, there was a span of 14 bases. The CDR3 spells CAWSGGGTQNQPQHF. Written as DNA, the CDR3 is TGTGCCTGGAGTGGGGGCGGGACCCAAAATCAGCCCCAGCATTTT.

This clonotype has just a few counts. This chain connects TRBV5-1 to TRBJ2-5; 11 nucleotides agree with TRBD1. CDR1 and CDR2 from the germline V gene are SGHRS and YFSETQ. This CDR3 region has 15 residues. The V segment lost 0 bases and the J segment 4 bases; nucleotides outside the gene matches: 2. The CDR3 region has the DNA TGCGCCAGCAGCTTGGGGACAGGGGGCTTAGAGACCCAGTACTTC. Protein: CASSLGTGGLETQYF.

This clonotype has only a few counts. V and J are TRBV7-9 and TRBJ1-4; 8 bases match TRBD1. This CDR3 has 14 residues. After removal of 5 bases from V and 8 bases from J, the junction contained 7 bases not matched to a gene. Germline CDR1 reads SEHNR; CDR2 reads FQNEAQ (reference sequence). The DNA of the CDR3 is TGTGCCAGCAGCCCAGCGGGACAGGTGGAAAAACTGTTTTTT. As protein: CASSPAGQVEKLFF. The full variable domain, its missing parts supplied by reference TRBV7-9 and TRBJ1-4, is DTGVSQNPRHKITKRGQNVTFRCDPISEHNRLYWYRQTLGQGPEFLTYFQNEAQLEKSRLLSDRFSAERPKGSFSTLEIQRTEQGDSAMYLCASSPAGQVEKLFFGSGTQLSVL.

This clonotype was observed a few times. The chain recombines TRBV12-3 or TRBV12-4 with TRBJ2-3, with 9 bases aligning to TRBD2. CDR3 length: 16 amino acids. V was clipped by 8 bases and J by 6 bases; unmatched bases: 15. The CDR3 coding sequence is TGTGCCAGCGGGGCCCAGGCGGGACTAGCAGGGGATACGCAGTATTTT. The encoded protein is CASGAQAGLAGDTQYF.

V is TRBV4-2 and J is TRBJ2-5; 15 nucleotides align to TRBD2. Germline lookup yields CDR1 LGHNA and CDR2 YNFKEQ. CDR3 size: 18 residues. J gave up 4 bases and V 2 bases, and 8 bases lay outside the gene matches. CDR3: CASSQTPGLAGGGETQYF. Here the CDR3 DNA reads TGTGCCAGCAGCCAAACCCCGGGACTAGCGGGGGGCGGAGAGACCCAGTACTTC.

This clonotype was observed a few times. The gene calls are TRBV20-1 and TRBJ2-1; D might be TRBD2 (5 bases). Germline assignment: CDR1 DFQATT and CDR2 SNEGSKA (reference sequence). V was pared by 2 bases and J by 8 bases, with 7 bases between. The CDR3 is 11 residues long. The CDR3 reads CSARLAYEQFF. For the CDR3, the DNA is TGCAGTGCTAGACTAGCCTATGAGCAGTTCTTC.

At least ten counts were recorded for this clonotype. The chain has TRBV4-3 and TRBJ1-2; D gene unclear. This CDR3 contains 13 residues. Trimming cost V 8 bases and J 3 bases, with 13 bases left between them. Germline V gives CDR1 LGHNA, CDR2 YSLEER. CDR3 loop: CASRGNVDYGYTF. CDR3 nucleotides: TGCGCCAGCCGAGGGAATGTGGACTATGGCTACACCTTC.

This clonotype was seen a few times. The rearrangement uses TRBV18 and TRBJ2-3; 8 positions agree with TRBD2. CDR1 and CDR2 from the germline V gene are KGHSH and LQKENI. This CDR3 is 14 amino acids long. J gave up 11 bases and V 2 bases, and 9 bases lay outside the gene matches. The CDR3: CASSPEAGDTGQYF. CDR3 in DNA: TGTGCCAGCTCACCAGAAGCGGGGGACACCGGGCAGTATTTT.

V gene TRBV29-1 combines with J gene TRBJ1-2, with D possibly being TRBD1 (5 bases). The CDR3 extends over 12 amino acids. V was clipped by 5 bases and J by 4 bases, with 11 bases between them. The V gene's germline CDR1 is SQVTM and CDR2 ANQGSEA. The CDR3 nucleotides read TGCAGCGTTCGACAGAGCCTCTATGGCTACACCTTC. Encoded protein: CSVRQSLYGYTF.

This rearrangement joins TRBV4-2 to TRBJ1-2; 9 bases line up with TRBD1. The trim removed 4 bases at V and 3 bases at J, leaving 9 bases unmatched. Germline V gives CDR1 LGHNA, CDR2 YNFKEQ. The CDR3 covers 16 residues. CDR3 in amino acids: CASSPGTGTRYYGYTF. CDR3 DNA sequence: TGTGCCAGCAGCCCCGGGACAGGGACGAGGTACTATGGCTACACCTTC.

In this sample, this clonotype turned up a few times. In nucleotides, the CDR3 is TGCGCCAGCAGCCAAGCGAAGGGGTTACGGACAGATACGCAGTATTTT. This translates into CASSQAKGLRTDTQYF. The chain has TRBV4-3 and TRBJ2-3, with a possible D match to TRBD1 (5 bases). Trimming removed 1 base at V and 3 bases at J, with 14 bases between. CDR1 and CDR2 (germline): LGHNA, YSLEER. The CDR3 has 16 residues.

This clonotype was detected many times. The chain links TRBV14 to TRBJ2-7; no firm D call. Germline V gives CDR1 SGHDN, CDR2 FVKESK. The CDR3 sequence is 13 residues long. The V end lost 10 bases, the J end lost 0 bases, and 13 bases lay between the germline ends. The CDR3 DNA reads TGTGCCACTAAGGACCGTCTCTCCTACGAGCAGTACGTC. Its translation: CATKDRLSYEQYV.

This clonotype has just a few counts. The chain has TRBV5-8 and TRBJ1-1; 7 nucleotides match TRBD1. Germline trimming cut 5 bases from V and 6 bases from J; bases unmatched to any gene: 10. Germline CDR1 is SGHTS and CDR2 is YDEGEE. This CDR3 region has 14 residues. CDR3 amino acids: CASRDRFDVAEAFF. The CDR3 region has the DNA TGTGCCAGCAGGGACAGGTTTGATGTTGCTGAAGCTTTCTTT. Based on the CDR3 plus reference TRBV5-8 and TRBJ1-1, the full variable domain is EAGVTQSPTHLIKTRGQQATLRCSPISGHTSVYWYQQALGLGLQFLLWYDEGEERNRGNFPPRFSGRQFPNYSSELNVNALELEDSALYLCASRDRFDVAEAFFGQGTRLTVV.

The chain couples TRBV30 to TRBJ1-6; TRBD1 is a possible D gene (5 bases). The germline CDR1 and CDR2 sequences are GTSNPN and SVGIG (reference sequence). Trimming left V 5 bases short and J 5 bases short, with 13 bases between. The CDR3 runs to 14 residues. CDR3 DNA sequence: TGTGCCTGGGGAGGCGGGGGTGATAATTCACCCCTCCACTTT. Translation gives CAWGGGGDNSPLHF.

The V and J genes are TRBV4-2 and TRBJ1-4; 7 bases are a match to TRBD1. Germline CDR1 LGHNA, CDR2 YNFKEQ. The trim removed 0 bases at V and 3 bases at J, leaving 4 bases unmatched. The CDR3 length is 16 residues. The CDR3 DNA follows: TGTGCCAGCAGCCAAGAGACAGGGTATTCTAATGAAAAACTGTTTTTT. This encodes CASSQETGYSNEKLFF.

The table lists this clonotype with many counts. The rearrangement uses TRBV12-3 or TRBV12-4 and TRBJ1-1; D remains unclear. V shed 2 bases and J shed 6 bases, with 7 bases lying between them. The CDR3 is made up of 12 amino acids. This chain's CDR3 is CASSLSGAEAFF. CDR3 bases: TGTGCCAGCAGTTTATCAGGCGCTGAAGCTTTCTTT.

This clonotype was seen ten or more times. The rearrangement links TRBV4-3 to TRBJ2-7; D uncertain. Germline V CDR1 and CDR2: LGHNA, YSLEER. Trimming cost V 1 base and J 5 bases, with 9 bases left between them. The length of the CDR3 is 13 residues. CDR3 residues: CASSQVNSHEQYF. The CDR3 DNA follows: TGCGCCAGCAGCCAAGTCAACAGTCACGAGCAGTACTTC.

There are a few counts of this clonotype. This chain joins TRBV6-2 or TRBV6-3 and TRBJ1-1, with D maybe TRBD1 (6 bases). V shed 7 bases and J shed 4 bases, with 19 bases lying between them. CDR3 length: 15 amino acids. Germline CDR1 is MNHEY and CDR2 is SVGEGT. Here the CDR3 DNA reads TGTGCCAGCACCAACGGGGGCCTAGCTGGCACTGAAGCTTTCTTT. This gives the protein CASTNGGLAGTEAFF.